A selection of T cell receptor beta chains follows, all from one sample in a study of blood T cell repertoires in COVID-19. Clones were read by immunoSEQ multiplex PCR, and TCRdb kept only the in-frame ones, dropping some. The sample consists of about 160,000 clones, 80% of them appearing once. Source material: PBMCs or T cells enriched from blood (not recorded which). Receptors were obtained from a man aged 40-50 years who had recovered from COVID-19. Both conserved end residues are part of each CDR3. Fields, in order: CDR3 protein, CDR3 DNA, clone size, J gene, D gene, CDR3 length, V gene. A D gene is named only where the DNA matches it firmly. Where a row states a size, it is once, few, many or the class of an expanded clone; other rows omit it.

CASSPYTANTEAFF,TGTGCCAGCTCGCCCTACACAGCTAACACTGAAGCTTTCTTT,-,TRBJ1-1,-,14,TRBV27
CASSVNPTSGYTDTQYF,TGTGCCAGCAGCGTTAATCCAACTAGCGGCTACACAGATACGCAGTATTTT,-,TRBJ2-3,TRBD2,17,TRBV9
CAWRGGGIYQETQYF,TGTGCCTGGAGGGGCGGGGGAATCTACCAAGAGACCCAGTACTTC,-,TRBJ2-5,TRBD2,15,TRBV30
CASRQEGTRILGGTDTQYF,TGTGCCAGCAGACAAGAGGGGACTAGAATACTTGGTGGCACAGATACGCAGTATTTT,once,TRBJ2-3,TRBD2,19,TRBV27
CASSSPAAGRSTDTQYF,TGCGCCAGCAGCTCACCGGCTGCGGGCAGAAGCACAGATACGCAGTATTTT,-,TRBJ2-3,-,17,TRBV5-1
CASSPGQGLNTEAFF,TGTGCCAGCTCACCGGGACAGGGCTTGAACACTGAAGCTTTCTTT,-,TRBJ1-1,TRBD1,15,TRBV18
CASSYILNEQFF,TGTGCCAGCAGTTACATACTCAATGAGCAGTTCTTC,-,TRBJ2-1,-,12,TRBV6-6
CASSLARERMGGELFF,TGTGCCAGCAGCTTGGCCCGGGAAAGGATGGGCGGGGAGCTGTTTTTT,-,TRBJ2-2,-,16,TRBV5-6
CASSPNGDYGYTF,TGTGCCAGCTCACCAAACGGGGACTATGGCTACACCTTC,-,TRBJ1-2,-,13,TRBV18
CASSPLRGRDNEQFF,TGTGCCAGCAGTCCCCTGAGGGGGCGAGACAATGAGCAGTTCTTC,-,TRBJ2-1,TRBD1,15,TRBV27
CASSPASRPTSYEQYF,TGTGCCAGCTCACCGGCCAGCAGGCCTACCTCCTACGAGCAGTACTTC,-,TRBJ2-7,-,16,TRBV18
CASSFSTLQETQYF,TGTGCCAGCAGCTTCTCCACTCTCCAAGAGACCCAGTACTTC,-,TRBJ2-5,-,14,TRBV7-8
CASSPQTDTSYEQYF,TGTGCCAGCTCCCCTCAGACTGATACCTCTTACGAGCAGTACTTC,few,TRBJ2-7,-,15,TRBV18
CASTPPSTGHQETQYF,TGTGCCAGCACCCCGCCCTCGACAGGGCATCAAGAGACCCAGTACTTC,-,TRBJ2-5,TRBD1,16,TRBV2
CATSRAIGPNEKLFF,TGTGCCACCAGCAGAGCCATTGGCCCTAATGAAAAACTGTTTTTT,-,TRBJ1-4,-,15,TRBV15
CASRQGGPSEQFF,TGTGCCAGCAGACAGGGGGGCCCCAGTGAGCAGTTCTTC,-,TRBJ2-1,TRBD1,13,TRBV27
CASSPPQASVTDTQYF,TGTGCCAGCTCACCACCGCAGGCTAGCGTCACAGATACGCAGTATTTT,-,TRBJ2-3,-,16,TRBV18
CASSFGGRIYGYTF,TGCGCCAGCAGCTTCGGTGGGCGTATCTATGGCTACACCTTC,-,TRBJ1-2,-,14,TRBV5-1
CASSMGGGLNTEAFF,TGTGCCAGTAGTATGGGGGGTGGCCTGAACACTGAAGCTTTCTTT,-,TRBJ1-1,-,15,TRBV19
CASSAPGQPEAFF,TGCGCCAGCAGCGCCCCGGGACAGCCTGAAGCTTTCTTT,-,TRBJ1-1,TRBD1,13,TRBV4-1
CASSPDRIRGDTF,TGTGCCAGCAGCCCGGACAGGATAAGGGGGGACACCTTC,-,TRBJ1-2,TRBD1,13,TRBV6-2/TRBV6-3
CASSLETGTGNYGYTF,TGTGCCAGCAGCTTGGAGACCGGGACAGGGAACTATGGCTACACCTTC,-,TRBJ1-2,TRBD1,16,TRBV5-4
CASSFDRTRNEQFF,TGTGCCAGCAGCTTCGACAGGACCCGGAATGAGCAGTTCTTC,-,TRBJ2-1,-,14,TRBV7-7
CASSFDSEQFF,TGTGCCAGCAGTTTCGACAGTGAGCAGTTCTTC,few,TRBJ2-1,-,11,TRBV27
CASSPGTYGYTF,TGTGCCAGCTCACCAGGTACCTACGGCTACACCTTC,-,TRBJ1-2,-,12,TRBV18
CASSVGTGLDTEAFF,TGTGCCAGCAGCGTAGGGACAGGGCTGGACACTGAAGCTTTCTTT,once,TRBJ1-1,TRBD1,15,TRBV9
CASSYGATSGGADTQYF,TGTGCCAGCAGCTATGGCGCGACTAGCGGGGGAGCAGATACGCAGTATTTT,-,TRBJ2-3,TRBD2,17,TRBV4-2
CASREGRRGNTEAFF,TGTGCCAGCAGGGAGGGAAGAAGGGGGAACACTGAAGCTTTCTTT,-,TRBJ1-1,-,15,TRBV5-4
CASSVGGYLTSTDTQYF,TGTGCCAGCAGCGTAGGAGGGTACCTCACTAGCACAGATACGCAGTATTTT,-,TRBJ2-3,-,17,TRBV9
CASRSGVNTEAFF,TGTGCCAGCAGGTCCGGTGTGAACACTGAAGCTTTCTTT,-,TRBJ1-1,-,13,TRBV2
CASSQVGVSEAFF,TGTGCCAGCAGCCAAGTGGGAGTCTCTGAAGCTTTCTTT,-,TRBJ1-1,-,13,TRBV3-1/TRBV3-2
CASGLRGARPDTQYF,TGTGCCAGCGGCCTCCGGGGAGCCCGACCAGATACGCAGTATTTT,few,TRBJ2-3,-,15,TRBV11-2
CASSLGGTRQETQYF,TGCGCCAGCAGCTTGGGGGGGACTAGACAAGAGACCCAGTACTTC,-,TRBJ2-5,TRBD2,15,TRBV5-1
CASSLARTGIGTEAFF,TGCGCCAGCAGCTTGGCAAGGACAGGGATCGGGACTGAAGCTTTCTTT,-,TRBJ1-1,TRBD1,16,TRBV5-1
CASSYRVNQPQHF,TGTGCCAGCAGCTACAGGGTTAATCAGCCCCAGCATTTT,-,TRBJ1-5,-,13,TRBV11-1
CASSLVSPTGGPRAFF,TGTGCCAGCAGCTTGGTTTCCCCGACAGGGGGCCCGCGAGCTTTCTTT,-,TRBJ1-1,TRBD1,16,TRBV11-2
CASSLSIRQGGETQYF,TGTGCCAGCAGTTTATCGATAAGACAGGGCGGGGAGACCCAGTACTTC,-,TRBJ2-5,TRBD1,16,TRBV27
CASSVRPPGGRSNF,TGTGCCAGCAGTGTCCGCCCTCCGGGGGGTAGAAGCAATTTT,-,TRBJ1-5,-,14,TRBV2
CASSHWTGGETQYF,TGTGCCAGCAGCCACTGGACAGGGGGAGAGACCCAGTACTTC,-,TRBJ2-5,TRBD1,14,TRBV14
CASSATGSGYTF,TGTGCCAGCAGCGCAACAGGGTCTGGCTACACCTTC,-,TRBJ1-2,-,12,TRBV7-6
CASSSATGAIDGYTF,TGTGCCAGCAGCTCGGCGACAGGGGCGATCGACGGCTACACCTTC,-,TRBJ1-2,TRBD1,15,TRBV7-8
CASGRERNTEAFF,TGTGCTAGTGGGCGGGAGAGGAACACTGAAGCTTTCTTT,-,TRBJ1-1,-,13,TRBV12-5
CASSPQFGDSYGYTF,TGTGCCAGCTCACCACAGTTCGGGGACTCCTATGGCTACACCTTC,few,TRBJ1-2,-,15,TRBV18
CASTDRTGDSPLHF,TGTGCCAGTACCGACCGGACAGGGGACTCACCCCTCCACTTT,once,TRBJ1-6,TRBD1,14,TRBV19
CASSIRTGFDGYTF,TGTGCCAGCAGCATACGGACAGGGTTTGACGGCTACACCTTC,once,TRBJ1-2,TRBD1,14,TRBV5-4
CASSLQGVEQFF,TGTGCCAGCAGCTTACAGGGGGTTGAGCAGTTCTTC,-,TRBJ2-1,TRBD1,12,TRBV7-9
CASSSQGRDGYTF,TGTGCCAGCAGTTCACAGGGGCGGGATGGCTACACCTTC,-,TRBJ1-2,TRBD1,13,TRBV27
CASSRGRPKLDGYTF,TGTGCCAGCAGTAGGGGGCGCCCCAAATTGGATGGCTACACCTTC,-,TRBJ1-2,TRBD1,15,TRBV11-2
CASSLWAGGPNEQFF,TGTGCCAGCAGTTTATGGGCAGGGGGGCCCAATGAGCAGTTCTTC,-,TRBJ2-1,-,15,TRBV27
CASSRLDGGLGTEAFF,TGCGCCAGCAGCAGGCTCGATGGAGGGTTAGGGACTGAAGCTTTCTTT,-,TRBJ1-1,-,16,TRBV5-1
CASSSRRQGDSGGNTIYF,TGCGCCAGCAGCTCCAGGAGACAGGGGGATTCCGGAGGAAACACCATATATTTT,-,TRBJ1-3,TRBD1,18,TRBV5-1
CASFPGSGANVLTF,TGTGCCAGCTTCCCGGGATCTGGGGCCAACGTCCTGACTTTC,-,TRBJ2-6,-,14,TRBV6-5
CASSLRQEETQYF,TGTGCCAGCAGCTTACGACAGGAGGAGACCCAGTACTTC,-,TRBJ2-5,-,13,TRBV7-3